Each of the 2 T cell receptor beta chains below was sequenced from the same sample in a study of CD8 T cells in Susac syndrome. An input of about 0.5 to 1 ug of RNA was subjected to reverse transcription using random hexamers. One entry per CDR3 protein results from TCRdb running MiXCR on the immunoSEQ multiplex PCR reads. The top ten clones hold approximately 0.29% of a sample with approximately 110,000 distinct CDR3 sequences, more than 80% of them seen once. The sample comprised CD8+ T cells from PBMCs. The receptor set was obtained from a human donor with multiple sclerosis.

The chain employs TRBV7-9 and TRBJ2-1; D is uncertain. The CDR3 has 14 residues. V lost 5 bases, J lost 6 bases, and 14 bases lay in between. Germline V lookup: CDR1 SEHNR, CDR2 FQNEAQ (reference sequence). The CDR3 reads CASSIQGPTNEQFF. CDR3 DNA sequence: TGTGCCAGCAGCATACAAGGACCGACCAATGAGCAGTTCTTC.

The chain uses TRBV20-1 and TRBJ1-3, with unresolved D. V shed 1 base and J shed 0 bases, with 22 bases lying between them. The germline V gene encodes CDR1 DFQATT and CDR2 SNEGSKA (reference sequence). The CDR3 covers 19 residues. The CDR3 nucleotides are TGCAGTGCTAGAGCGGGCGAGGTAAAAAGCTCGTACTCTGGAAACACCATATATTTT. Translating it yields CSARAGEVKSSYSGNTIYF.